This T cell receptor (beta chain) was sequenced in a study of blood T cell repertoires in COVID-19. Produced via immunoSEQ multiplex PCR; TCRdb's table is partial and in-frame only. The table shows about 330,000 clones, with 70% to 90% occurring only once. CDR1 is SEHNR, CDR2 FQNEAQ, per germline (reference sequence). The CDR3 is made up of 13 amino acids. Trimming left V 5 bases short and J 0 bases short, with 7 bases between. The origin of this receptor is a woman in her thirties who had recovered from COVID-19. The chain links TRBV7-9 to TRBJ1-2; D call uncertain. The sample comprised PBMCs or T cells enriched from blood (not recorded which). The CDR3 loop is CASSLGANYGYTF. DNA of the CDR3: TGTGCCAGCAGCCTCGGGGCTAACTATGGCTACACCTTC.